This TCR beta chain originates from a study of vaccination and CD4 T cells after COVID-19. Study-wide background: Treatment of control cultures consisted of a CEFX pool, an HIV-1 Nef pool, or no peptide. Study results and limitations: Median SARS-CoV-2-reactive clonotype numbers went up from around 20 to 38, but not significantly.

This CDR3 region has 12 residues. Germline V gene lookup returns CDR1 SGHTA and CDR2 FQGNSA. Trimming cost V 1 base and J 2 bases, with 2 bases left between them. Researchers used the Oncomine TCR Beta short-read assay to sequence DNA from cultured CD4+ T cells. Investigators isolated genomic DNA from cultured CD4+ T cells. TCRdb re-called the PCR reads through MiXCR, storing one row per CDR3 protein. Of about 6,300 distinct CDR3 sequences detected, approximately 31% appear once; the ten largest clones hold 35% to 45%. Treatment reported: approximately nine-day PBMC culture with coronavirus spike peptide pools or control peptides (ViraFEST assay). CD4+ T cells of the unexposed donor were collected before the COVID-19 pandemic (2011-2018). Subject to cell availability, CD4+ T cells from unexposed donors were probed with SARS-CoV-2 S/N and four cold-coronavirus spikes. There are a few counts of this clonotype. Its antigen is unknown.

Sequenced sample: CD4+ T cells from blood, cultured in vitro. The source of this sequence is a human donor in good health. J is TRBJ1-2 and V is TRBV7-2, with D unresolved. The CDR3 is CASSLENYGYTF. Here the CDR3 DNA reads TGTGCCAGCAGCTTAGAAAACTATGGCTACACCTTC.